One sample yielded the 14 T cell receptor beta chains listed below, sequenced in a study of molecular identifiers for immune sequencing clone quantification listed by TCRdb under 2018. The library relied on PCR. The sequencer listed for this sample is Illumina HiSeq 4000. The public reads were reprocessed in TCRdb via fastp at Q25 and MiXCR, keeping in-frame beta chains. Duplicate CDR3 protein sequences are folded into a single record with the most common DNA and genes. This sample lists 250,000 to 400,000 distinct CDR3 sequences; over 20% were detected once. The ten biggest clones cover 0.7% to 0.9% of the sample. The sequenced material came from naive CD8+ T cells from blood, with Jurkat cell RNA spiked in. In light of the paper, this sample's cell subset or site label describes: FACS-sorted CD8+CD4-CCR7+CD45RA+ naive T cells. All receptors come from a human donor in good health. Some libraries in this study had Jurkat cell RNA spiked in.

This clonotype was observed many times. The chain employs TRBV4-1 and TRBJ2-7, with D perhaps matching TRBD1 (6 bases). The CDR3 spans 12 residues. V lost 5 bases and J 6 bases, leaving 11 bases between the germline ends. CDR1 is MGHRA, CDR2 YSYEKL, per germline. The CDR3 loop reads CASSSTGFEQYF. In nucleotides, the CDR3 is TGCGCCAGCAGCAGCACAGGGTTCGAGCAGTACTTC.

The chain links TRBV5-4 to TRBJ1-1, with 9 bases fitting TRBD1. In germline, CDR1 is SGHNT, CDR2 YYREEE (reference sequence). V trimming: 7 bases; J trimming: 3 bases; junction bases outside the gene matches: 19. The CDR3 sequence is 18 residues long. Here the CDR3 reads CASGPSPGTGRLDTEAFF. CDR3 coding DNA: TGTGCCAGCGGCCCAAGTCCCGGGACAGGGAGATTGGACACTGAAGCTTTCTTT.

With regard to this clonotype: It may be a read error: a sequence one base away is much more abundant. The rearrangement joins TRBV9 to TRBJ1-1; weak D call: TRBD1 (5 bases). CDR3 length: 16 amino acids. CDR1 is SGDLS and CDR2 is YYNGEE in the germline V gene. CDR3 bases: TGTGCCAGCAGCGGAGGGGCCACTGTGCCGAACGCTGAAGCTTTCTTT. This translates into CASSGGATVPNAEAFF. Drawing the rest from reference TRBV9 and TRBJ1-1, the complete variable domain is DSGVTQTPKHLITATGQRVTLRCSPRSGDLSVYWYQQSLDQGLQFLIQYYNGEERAKGNILERFSAQQFPDLHSELNLSSLELGDSALYFCASSGGATVPNAEAFFGQGTRLTVV.

This clonotype was seen at least ten times. The chain joins TRBV19 to TRBJ2-5; no firm D call. Trimming shortened V by 4 bases and J by 3 bases, and 9 bases separated the two germline ends. Germline CDR1 LNHDA, CDR2 SQIVND (reference sequence). The CDR3 is 13 amino acids. Here the CDR3 reads CASSTLREETQYF. In DNA form, the CDR3 reads TGTGCCAGTAGTACTCTCAGAGAAGAGACCCAGTACTTC.

This clonotype showed up just a few times. The rearrangement uses TRBV15 and TRBJ2-1; maybe TRBD2 (6 bases). Germline V CDR1 and CDR2: LNHNV, YYDKDF (reference sequence). V shed 10 bases and J shed 0 bases, with 10 bases lying between them. The CDR3 is 13 residues long. The CDR3 DNA reads TGTGCCATCCGGGACTTCTCCTACAATGAGCAGTTCTTC. Translating gives CAIRDFSYNEQFF.

Many counts were recorded for this clonotype. This rearrangement joins TRBV28 to TRBJ1-1; 8 nucleotides line up with TRBD1. Germline CDR1 MDHEN, CDR2 SYDVKM. Unmatched junction bases numbered 10, after V lost 1 base and J lost 0 bases. The CDR3 is made up of 18 amino acids. As DNA, the CDR3 is TGTGCCAGCAGTTTATTGGACAGGGCGCGATTGCTGAACACTGAAGCTTTCTTT. The encoded protein is CASSLLDRARLLNTEAFF.

This clonotype was detected many times. The chain combines TRBV7-9 with TRBJ1-2, with a weak D call TRBD1 (5 bases). Per germline, CDR1 SEHNR and CDR2 FQNEAQ (reference sequence). V was pared by 2 bases and J by 0 bases, with 13 bases between. This CDR3 spans 16 amino acids. CDR3 amino acids: CASSLSSGVANYGYTF. Written as DNA, the CDR3 is TGTGCCAGCAGCTTAAGTTCGGGGGTAGCTAACTATGGCTACACCTTC.

The chain has TRBV27 and TRBJ2-3; 10 nucleotides match TRBD2. This CDR3 spans 21 amino acids. J was trimmed by 0 bases and V by 0 bases; bases with no gene match: 15. Germline lookup yields CDR1 MNHEY and CDR2 SMNVEV (reference sequence). CDR3 in DNA: TGTGCCAGCAGTTTATCGCCGAGGCTAGCGGGGGACCCCGTCAGCACAGATACGCAGTATTTT. Its protein is CASSLSPRLAGDPVSTDTQYF.

This clonotype was observed at least ten times. This rearrangement joins TRBV14 to TRBJ2-3; a possible D gene is TRBD2 (7 bases). V lost 0 bases and J lost 2, with 15 bases in between. Germline loops: CDR1 SGHDN, CDR2 FVKESK. This CDR3 spans 17 amino acids. The chain's CDR3 is CASSQDPGGHFTDTQYF. The CDR3 region has the DNA TGTGCCAGCAGCCAAGATCCCGGGGGGCACTTCACAGATACGCAGTATTTT.

This clonotype has only a few counts. An end of the junction differs from the germline gene, which may be a read error. J is TRBJ1-1 and V is TRBV7-2; D gene unclear. CDR1 is SGHTA, CDR2 FQGNSA, per germline. This CDR3 spans 13 amino acids. Written as DNA, the CDR3 is TGTGCCAGCAGCTTAACGGGCAACACTGATGCTTTCTTT. Amino acid sequence: CASSLTGNTDAFF. The variable domain in full, with the rest retrieved from reference TRBV7-2 and TRBJ1-1, is GAGVSQSPSNKVTEKGKDVELRCDPISGHTALYWYRQSLGQGLEFLIYFQGNSAPDKSGLPSDRFSAERTGGSVSTLTIQRTQQEDSAVYLCASSLTGNTDAFFGQGTRLTVV.

This clonotype came up many times. The rearrangement links TRBV7-2 to TRBJ2-1; the D is unclear. The CDR3 covers 13 residues. V lost 6 bases, J lost 9 bases, and 15 bases lay in between. Per the germline V gene, CDR1 is SGHTA and CDR2 is FQGNSA. CDR3 nucleotides: TGTGCCAGCAGAACTCTGGGTACCGGTGAGCAGTTCTTC. Translating it yields CASRTLGTGEQFF.

This clonotype was seen ten or more times. J is TRBJ1-5 and V is TRBV19; a possible D gene is TRBD1 (5 bases). The germline V and J ends were trimmed by 5 bases and 0 bases, with 11 bases remaining between them. In germline, CDR1 is LNHDA, CDR2 SQIVND (reference sequence). The CDR3 has 15 residues. The CDR3 loop is CASSEMGGSNQPQHF. CDR3 in DNA: TGTGCCAGTAGTGAGATGGGGGGTAGCAATCAGCCCCAGCATTTT.

A note on this clonotype: The CDR3 end shows no conserved phenylalanine or tryptophan, and so a read error is likely. The V and J genes are TRBV2 and TRBJ2-5; no reliable D call. This CDR3 region has 15 residues. The V and J ends lost 7 bases and 3 bases respectively, with 18 bases between them. The V gene's germline CDR1 is SNHLY and CDR2 FYNNEI. CDR3 in amino acids: CASMNPDPAKETQYL. CDR3 nucleotides: TGTGCCAGCATGAACCCCGACCCCGCTAAAGAGACCCAGTACTTA.

The V call is TRBV2, the J call TRBJ2-7; 10 nucleotides line up with TRBD1. The germline gives CDR1 SNHLY, CDR2 FYNNEI. V shed 5 bases, J shed 1 base, and the junction held 5 bases outside the gene matches. This CDR3 has 15 residues. As DNA, the CDR3 is TGTGCCAGCAGTTCGACAGGGGGCAAGTCCTACGAGCAGTACTTC. Translation: CASSSTGGKSYEQYF.